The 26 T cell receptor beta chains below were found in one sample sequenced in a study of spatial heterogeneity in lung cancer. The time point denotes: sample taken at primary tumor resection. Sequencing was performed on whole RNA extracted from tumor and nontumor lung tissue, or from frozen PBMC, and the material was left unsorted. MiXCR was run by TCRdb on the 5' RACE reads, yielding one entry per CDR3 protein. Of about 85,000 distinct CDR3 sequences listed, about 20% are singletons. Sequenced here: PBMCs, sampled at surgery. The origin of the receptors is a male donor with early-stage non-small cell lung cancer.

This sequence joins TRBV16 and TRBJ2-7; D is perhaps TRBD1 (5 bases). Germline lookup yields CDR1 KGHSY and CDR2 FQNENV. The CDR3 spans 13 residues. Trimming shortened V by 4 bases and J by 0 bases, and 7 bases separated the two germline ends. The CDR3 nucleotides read TGTGCCAGCAGCCTGGACACCTCCTACGAGCAGTACTTC. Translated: CASSLDTSYEQYF.

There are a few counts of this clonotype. CDR3 amino acids: CASSRDFGEQYF. As DNA, the CDR3 is TGCGCCAGCAGCCGGGACTTCGGCGAGCAGTACTTC. The chain employs TRBV5-1 and TRBJ2-7, with D possibly TRBD2 on 6 matching bases. V shed 4 bases and J shed 6 bases, with 11 bases lying between them. Germline-derived CDR1 and CDR2 are SGHRS and YFSETQ. The CDR3 is 12 residues long.

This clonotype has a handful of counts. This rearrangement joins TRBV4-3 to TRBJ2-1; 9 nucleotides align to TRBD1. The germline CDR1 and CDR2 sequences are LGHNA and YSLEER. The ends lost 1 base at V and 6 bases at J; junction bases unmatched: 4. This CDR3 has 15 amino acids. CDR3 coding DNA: TGCGCCAGCAGCCAAGGAGGGACAGGGTCCAATGAGCAGTTCTTC. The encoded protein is CASSQGGTGSNEQFF.

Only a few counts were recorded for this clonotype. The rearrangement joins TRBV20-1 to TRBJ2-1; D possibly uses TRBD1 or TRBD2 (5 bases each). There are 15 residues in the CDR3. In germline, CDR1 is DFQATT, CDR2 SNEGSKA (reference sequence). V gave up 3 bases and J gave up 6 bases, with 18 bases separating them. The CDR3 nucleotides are TGCAGTGCTAGGGGGACCGGGTCCATGGGCAATGAGCAGTTCTTC. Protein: CSARGTGSMGNEQFF.

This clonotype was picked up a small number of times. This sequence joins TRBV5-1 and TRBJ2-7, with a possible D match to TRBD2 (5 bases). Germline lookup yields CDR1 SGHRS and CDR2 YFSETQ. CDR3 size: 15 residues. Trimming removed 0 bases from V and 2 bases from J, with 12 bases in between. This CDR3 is CASSLEPSLTYEQYF. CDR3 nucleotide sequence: TGCGCCAGCAGCTTGGAACCTAGCCTTACCTACGAGCAGTACTTC.

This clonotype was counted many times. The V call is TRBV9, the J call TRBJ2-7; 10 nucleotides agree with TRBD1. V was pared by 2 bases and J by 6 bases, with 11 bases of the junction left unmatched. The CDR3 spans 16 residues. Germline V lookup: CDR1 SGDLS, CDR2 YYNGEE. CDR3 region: CASSVDSGTGVFEQYF. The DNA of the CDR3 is TGTGCCAGCAGCGTCGATTCCGGGACAGGGGTTTTCGAGCAGTACTTC.

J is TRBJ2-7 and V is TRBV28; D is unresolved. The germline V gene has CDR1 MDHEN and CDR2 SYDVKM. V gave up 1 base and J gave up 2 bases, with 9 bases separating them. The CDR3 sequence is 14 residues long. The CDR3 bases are TGTGCCAGCAGTTTATCGACCCCACCCTACGAGCAGTACTTC. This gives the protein CASSLSTPPYEQYF.

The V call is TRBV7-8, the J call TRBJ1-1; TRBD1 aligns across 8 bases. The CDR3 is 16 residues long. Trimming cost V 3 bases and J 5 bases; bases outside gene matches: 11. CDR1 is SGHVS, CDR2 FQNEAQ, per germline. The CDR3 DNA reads TGTGCCAGCAGCTTCTCGGCAGGGGGCTTTGGAACTGAAGCTTTCTTT. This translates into CASSFSAGGFGTEAFF.

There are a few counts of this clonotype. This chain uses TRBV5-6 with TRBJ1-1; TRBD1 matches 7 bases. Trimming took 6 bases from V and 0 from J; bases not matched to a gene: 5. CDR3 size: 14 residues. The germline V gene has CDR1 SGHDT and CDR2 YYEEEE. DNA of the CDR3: TGTGCCAGCAAAACAGGGGCCCTGAACACTGAAGCTTTCTTT. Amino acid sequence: CASKTGALNTEAFF.

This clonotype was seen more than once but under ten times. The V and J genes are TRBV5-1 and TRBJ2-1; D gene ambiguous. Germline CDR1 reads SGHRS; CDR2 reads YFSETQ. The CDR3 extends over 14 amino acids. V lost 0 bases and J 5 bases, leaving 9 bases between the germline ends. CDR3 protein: CASSLGQANNEQFF. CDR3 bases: TGCGCCAGCAGCTTGGGGCAGGCTAACAATGAGCAGTTCTTC.

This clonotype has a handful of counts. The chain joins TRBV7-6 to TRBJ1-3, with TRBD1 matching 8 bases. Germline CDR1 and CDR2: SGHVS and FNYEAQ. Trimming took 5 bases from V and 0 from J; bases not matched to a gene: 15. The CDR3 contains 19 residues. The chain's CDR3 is CASSLGVRQGSYSGNTIYF. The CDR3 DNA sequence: TGTGCCAGCAGCCTAGGCGTCCGACAGGGGTCCTACTCTGGAAACACCATATATTTT. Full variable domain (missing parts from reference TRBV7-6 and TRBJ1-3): GAGVSQSPRYKVTKRGQDVALRCDPISGHVSLYWYRQALGQGPEFLTYFNYEAQQDKSGLPNDRFSAERPEGSISTLTIQRTEQRDSAMYRCASSLGVRQGSYSGNTIYFGEGSWLTVV.

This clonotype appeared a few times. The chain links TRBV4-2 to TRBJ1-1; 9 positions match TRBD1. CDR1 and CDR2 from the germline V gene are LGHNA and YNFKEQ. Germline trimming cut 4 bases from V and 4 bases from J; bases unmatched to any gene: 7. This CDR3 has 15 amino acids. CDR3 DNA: TGTGCCAGCAGCCCGGGGACAGGGCCTCCCACTGAAGCTTTCTTT. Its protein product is CASSPGTGPPTEAFF.

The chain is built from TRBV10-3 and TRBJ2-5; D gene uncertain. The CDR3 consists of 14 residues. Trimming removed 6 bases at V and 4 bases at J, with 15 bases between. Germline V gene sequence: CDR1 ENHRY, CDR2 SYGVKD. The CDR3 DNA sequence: TGTGCCATCAGAGAGAACGGAGACCGAGAGACCCAGTACTTC. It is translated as CAIRENGDRETQYF.

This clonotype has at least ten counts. CDR3 DNA sequence: TGTGCCAGCAGCGAGACGGTGAACACTGAAGCTTTCTTT. Residues: CASSETVNTEAFF. The rearrangement links TRBV9 to TRBJ1-1; no clear D. Trimming cost V 3 bases and J 0 bases, with 6 bases left between them. CDR3 length: 13 amino acids. The germline gives CDR1 SGDLS, CDR2 YYNGEE.

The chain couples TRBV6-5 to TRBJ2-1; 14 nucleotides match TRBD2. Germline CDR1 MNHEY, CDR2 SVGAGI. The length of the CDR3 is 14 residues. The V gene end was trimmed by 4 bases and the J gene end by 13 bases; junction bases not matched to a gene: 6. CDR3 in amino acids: CASSSGTSGGLQFF. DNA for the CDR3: TGTGCCAGCAGTTCCGGGACTAGCGGGGGCTTACAGTTCTTC.

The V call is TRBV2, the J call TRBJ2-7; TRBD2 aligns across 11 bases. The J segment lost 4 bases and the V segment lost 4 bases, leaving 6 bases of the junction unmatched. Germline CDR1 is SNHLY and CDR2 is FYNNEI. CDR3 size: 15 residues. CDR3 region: CASSGPGTSGYEQYF. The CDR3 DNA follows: TGTGCCAGCAGTGGTCCCGGGACTAGCGGTTACGAGCAGTACTTC.

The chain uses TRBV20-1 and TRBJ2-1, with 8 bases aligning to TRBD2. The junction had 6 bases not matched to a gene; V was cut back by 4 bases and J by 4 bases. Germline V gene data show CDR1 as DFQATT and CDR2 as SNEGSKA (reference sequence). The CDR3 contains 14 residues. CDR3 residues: CSAISGLGYNEQFF. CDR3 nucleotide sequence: TGCAGTGCTATCTCGGGACTAGGATACAATGAGCAGTTCTTC.

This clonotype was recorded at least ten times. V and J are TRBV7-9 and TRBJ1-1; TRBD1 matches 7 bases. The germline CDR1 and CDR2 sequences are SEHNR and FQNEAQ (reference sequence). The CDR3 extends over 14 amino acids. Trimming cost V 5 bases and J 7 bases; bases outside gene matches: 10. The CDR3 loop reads CASSPGRGLGEAFF. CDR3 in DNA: TGTGCCAGCAGCCCCGGTAGGGGGCTAGGTGAAGCTTTCTTT.

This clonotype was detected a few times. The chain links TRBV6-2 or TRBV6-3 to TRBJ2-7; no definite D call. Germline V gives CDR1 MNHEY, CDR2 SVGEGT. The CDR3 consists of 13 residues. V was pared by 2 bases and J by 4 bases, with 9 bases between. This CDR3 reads CASSYPDGYEQYF. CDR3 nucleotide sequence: TGTGCCAGCAGTTACCCTGACGGATACGAGCAGTACTTC.

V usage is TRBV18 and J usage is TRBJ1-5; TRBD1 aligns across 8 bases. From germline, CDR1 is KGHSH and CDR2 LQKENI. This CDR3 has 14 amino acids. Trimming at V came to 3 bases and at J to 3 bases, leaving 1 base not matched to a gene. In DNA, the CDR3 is TGTGCCAGCTCACCGACAGGGGACAATCAGCCCCAGCATTTT. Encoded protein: CASSPTGDNQPQHF.

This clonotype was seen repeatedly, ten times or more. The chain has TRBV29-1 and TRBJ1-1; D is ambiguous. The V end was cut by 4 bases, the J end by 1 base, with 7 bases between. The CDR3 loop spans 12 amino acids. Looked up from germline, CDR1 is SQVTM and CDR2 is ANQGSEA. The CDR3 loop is CSVGGPNTEAFF. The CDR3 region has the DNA TGCAGCGTTGGTGGACCGAACACTGAAGCTTTCTTT.

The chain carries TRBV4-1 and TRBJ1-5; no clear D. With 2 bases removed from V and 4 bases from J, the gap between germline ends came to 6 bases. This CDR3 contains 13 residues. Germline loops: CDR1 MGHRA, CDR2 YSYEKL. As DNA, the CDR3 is TGCGCCAGCAGCCAAACCATAAATCAGCCCCAGCATTTT. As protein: CASSQTINQPQHF.

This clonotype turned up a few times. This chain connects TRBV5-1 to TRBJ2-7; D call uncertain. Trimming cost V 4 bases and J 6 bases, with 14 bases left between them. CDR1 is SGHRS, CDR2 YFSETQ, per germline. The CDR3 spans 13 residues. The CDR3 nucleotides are TGCGCCAGCAGCCGAGATGGACGTATCGAGCAGTACTTC. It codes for CASSRDGRIEQYF.

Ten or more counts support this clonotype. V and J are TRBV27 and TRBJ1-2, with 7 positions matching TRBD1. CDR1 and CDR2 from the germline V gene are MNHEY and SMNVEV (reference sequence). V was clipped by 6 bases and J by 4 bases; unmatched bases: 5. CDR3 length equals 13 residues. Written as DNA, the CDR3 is TGTGCCAGCAGCCTGGGACAGACCTATGGCTACACCTTC. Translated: CASSLGQTYGYTF.

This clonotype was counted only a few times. The CDR3 DNA is TGTGCCAGCAGGGCTGACGCTGGCTACACCTTC. Protein: CASRADAGYTF. This rearrangement joins TRBV12-3 or TRBV12-4 to TRBJ1-2, with D hard to call. V was clipped by 6 bases and J by 7 bases, with 9 bases between them. The CDR3 is 11 residues long.

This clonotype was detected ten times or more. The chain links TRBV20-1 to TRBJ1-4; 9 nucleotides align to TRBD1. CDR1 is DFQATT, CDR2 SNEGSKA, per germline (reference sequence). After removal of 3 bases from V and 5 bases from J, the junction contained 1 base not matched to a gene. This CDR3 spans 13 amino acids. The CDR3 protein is CSARTGGNEKLFF. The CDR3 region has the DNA TGCAGTGCTAGGACAGGGGGGAATGAAAAACTGTTTTTT.